The 15 T cell receptor beta chains presented below share a single source sample, sequenced in a study of T cells after yellow fever vaccination. TCRdb re-derived calls from the 5' RACE reads in MiXCR, one entry per CDR3 protein. The sample lists approximately 600,000 distinct CDR3 sequences, approximately 13% occurring once. Sample: PBMCs, taken on the day of the yellow fever booster vaccination. The receptors stem from a man younger than 40 who received the YFV17D yellow fever vaccine.

In its sample, this clonotype was seen many times. The chain combines TRBV29-1 with TRBJ2-2; 8 nucleotides match TRBD1. CDR1 is SQVTM and CDR2 is ANQGSEA in the germline V gene. This CDR3 has 14 amino acids. J lost 7 bases, V lost 5 bases, and 9 bases had no gene match. CDR3 region: CSVYRDRSNGELFF. DNA for the CDR3: TGCAGCGTTTACCGGGACAGGTCAAACGGGGAGCTGTTTTTT.

This clonotype was seen a handful of times. The chain couples TRBV10-2 to TRBJ2-7; 14 bases agree with TRBD2. The CDR3 is 16 amino acids. With V trimmed by 3 bases and J by 4 bases, 5 bases remained unmatched. CDR1 is WSHSY, CDR2 SAAADI, per germline. CDR3 residues: CASSDFGTSGGYEQYF. Here the CDR3 DNA reads TGCGCCAGCAGTGACTTCGGGACTAGCGGGGGATACGAGCAGTACTTC.

A few counts support this clonotype. The CDR3 is CASSPSTQGYEQYF. The DNA of the CDR3 is TGTGCCAGCTCACCTTCCACCCAGGGCTACGAGCAGTACTTC. This chain uses TRBV18 with TRBJ2-7; D might be TRBD1 (5 bases). The CDR3 has 14 amino acids. With 3 bases removed from V and 3 bases from J, the gap between germline ends came to 12 bases. Germline assignment: CDR1 KGHSH and CDR2 LQKENI.

The CDR3 DNA sequence: TGTGCCAGCAGTTTATACGGGACAGCGGACGACGAGCAGTACTTC. Its protein is CASSLYGTADDEQYF. V and J are TRBV28 and TRBJ2-7; 7 positions agree with TRBD1. The CDR3 sequence is 15 residues long. Trimming cost V 1 base and J 5 bases; bases outside gene matches: 8. Germline V lookup: CDR1 MDHEN, CDR2 SYDVKM.

The J gene is TRBJ2-1, the V gene TRBV14; the D is unclear. The CDR3 runs to 16 residues. Germline loops: CDR1 SGHDN, CDR2 FVKESK. With 0 bases removed from V and 0 bases from J, the gap between germline ends came to 9 bases. In DNA, the CDR3 is TGTGCCAGCAGCCAAGACTTGGGTAGCTCCTACAATGAGCAGTTCTTC. Translating it yields CASSQDLGSSYNEQFF.

This clonotype turned up a few times. The chain joins TRBV30 to TRBJ1-2; D remains unclear. With 2 bases removed from V and 4 bases from J, the gap between germline ends came to 14 bases. The germline gives CDR1 GTSNPN, CDR2 SVGIG (reference sequence). This CDR3 has 14 amino acids. The CDR3 is CAWSLVALAYGYTF. CDR3 DNA sequence: TGTGCCTGGAGTCTTGTTGCGCTTGCCTATGGCTACACCTTC.

This chain uses TRBV20-1 with TRBJ2-1; D ambiguous. V shed 6 bases and J shed 9 bases, with 9 bases lying between them. Germline-derived CDR1 and CDR2 are DFQATT and SNEGSKA (reference sequence). CDR3 length equals 10 residues. This CDR3 reads CSALKTEQFF. CDR3 DNA: TGCAGTGCCCTCAAAACTGAGCAGTTCTTC.

There are a few counts of this clonotype. This rearrangement joins TRBV10-2 to TRBJ2-5; 8 positions match TRBD2. CDR1 and CDR2 from the germline V gene are WSHSY and SAAADI. The CDR3 runs to 13 residues. After removal of 6 bases from V and 5 bases from J, the junction contained 5 bases not matched to a gene. The CDR3 DNA reads TGCGCCAGCAGAGGACTAGCAGTGGAGACCCAGTACTTC. Amino acids: CASRGLAVETQYF.

This clonotype has just a few counts. The chain employs TRBV6-2 or TRBV6-3 and TRBJ1-1, with TRBD1 matching over 7 bases. CDR1 MNHEY and CDR2 SVGEGT come from the germline V gene. The CDR3 length is 17 residues. Trimming at V came to 4 bases and at J to 1 base, leaving 12 bases not matched to a gene. CDR3 in amino acids: CASSFRPQGTRNTEAFF. The DNA for the CDR3 is TGTGCCAGCAGTTTCAGACCACAGGGGACACGGAACACTGAAGCTTTCTTT.

This chain joins TRBV14 and TRBJ1-3; D possibly corresponds to TRBD1 (6 bases). Germline V gene sequence: CDR1 SGHDN, CDR2 FVKESK. This CDR3 has 15 residues. The V gene lost 1 base and the J gene lost 7 bases, with 14 bases spanning the gap. This CDR3 is CASSQVRGLMNTIYF. CDR3 DNA: TGTGCCAGCAGCCAAGTCAGGGGCCTTATGAACACCATATATTTT.

This clonotype was detected a few times. This chain links TRBV6-5 with TRBJ2-7; tentative D call: TRBD2 (5 bases). Germline lookup yields CDR1 MNHEY and CDR2 SVGAGI. The V and J ends lost 2 bases and 1 base respectively, with 12 bases between them. The CDR3 extends over 15 amino acids. The CDR3 DNA reads TGTGCCAGCAGTTACATCGGGGTAAAGTCCTACGAGCAGTACTTC. Translated, it gives CASSYIGVKSYEQYF.

The chain has TRBV6-2 or TRBV6-3 and TRBJ2-1; 8 bases fit TRBD2. The germline CDR1 and CDR2 sequences are MNHEY and SVGEGT. The CDR3 is made up of 15 amino acids. V gave up 6 bases and J gave up 5 bases; unmatched junction bases: 9. The CDR3, as DNA: TGTGCCAGCAGCCTGAAGGGCGGGAGGCACAATGAGCAGTTCTTC. It codes for CASSLKGGRHNEQFF.

In this sample, this clonotype turned up a few times. The chain employs TRBV18 and TRBJ2-5; 8 nucleotides align to TRBD1. Germline CDR1 KGHSH, CDR2 LQKENI. The V segment lost 5 bases and the J segment 5 bases; nucleotides outside the gene matches: 10. CDR3 length: 15 amino acids. DNA of the CDR3: TGTGCCAGCTCAAGGACAGGGAATACGGAGGAGACCCAGTACTTC. Its translation is CASSRTGNTEETQYF.

The table lists this clonotype with a few counts. V and J are TRBV5-1 and TRBJ1-2, with a weak D call TRBD1 (5 bases). The CDR3 spans 14 residues. Germline-derived CDR1 and CDR2 are SGHRS and YFSETQ. Trimming stripped 0 bases from V and 4 bases from J, with 10 bases between. DNA of the CDR3: TGCGCCAGCAGCTTGGACGGGACGATCTATGGCTACACCTTC. It specifies CASSLDGTIYGYTF.

This clonotype was detected many times. The chain couples TRBV2 to TRBJ2-5; either TRBD1 or TRBD2 may supply D (5 bases each). The germline V gene has CDR1 SNHLY and CDR2 FYNNEI. V was cut by 8 bases and J by 5 bases, with 15 bases left in between. The CDR3 extends over 13 amino acids. The CDR3 here is CASSGTNRETQYF. CDR3 nucleotide sequence: TGTGCCAGCTCCGGGACCAACAGGGAGACCCAGTACTTC.